This TCR beta chain originates from a study of regulatory T cells in long-lasting Graves disease. Notes on the study in general: When disease was persistent, TRBV28, TRBJ1-2 and TRBJ2-5 were the favored segments.

Time point specified: newly diagnosed GD, antithyroid drugs for less than 3 months. Construction of the TCR library relied on RNA isolated from PBMCs. This clonotype was observed a handful of times. Its antigen is undetermined. Through Arm-PCR of CDR3 regions and iRepertoire HTBI primers, TCR beta libraries were built. Each CDR3 protein gets one entry after TCRdb re-called the multiplex PCR reads with MiXCR. The sample yields more than 400,000 distinct CDR3 sequences, 15% to 20% seen once. The CDR3 spans 17 residues. Trimming took 5 bases from V and 5 from J; bases not matched to a gene: 17. Germline V CDR1 and CDR2: MNHEY, SVGEGT. The same specimen was also included in a second study, on T cells in Graves' hyperthyroidism and ophthalmopathy.

The receptor's source is a man aged 40-50 years with Graves disease. Sequencing used peripheral blood mononuclear cells (PBMCs), obtained at new diagnosis, from a patient treated with antithyroid drugs. This chain joins TRBV6-2 or TRBV6-3 and TRBJ2-5; TRBD1 matches at 7 bases. This CDR3 is CASSEARQGSWKETQYF. As DNA, the CDR3 is TGTGCCAGCAGTGAAGCTAGACAGGGTAGTTGGAAGGAGACCCAGTACTTC.